This T cell receptor (beta chain) was identified during a study of blood T cell repertoires in COVID-19. The CDR3 length is 13 residues. J lost 5 bases, V lost 6 bases, and 3 bases had no gene match. Repertoires were generated with immunoSEQ multiplex PCR, while TCRdb's copy carries only in-frame clones and drops some. The data contain about 310,000 clones, roughly nine tenths of them singletons. The sequence derives from a man aged 18 to 29 with active or convalescent COVID-19. The sequenced material came from peripheral blood. This chain links TRBV12-3 or TRBV12-4 with TRBJ1-4, with 7 nucleotides matching TRBD1. The CDR3 region has the DNA TGTGCCAGCAGATTACAGGGGAATGAAAAACTGTTTTTT. Translating gives CASRLQGNEKLFF.